The 20 T cell receptor beta chains below come from one sample, sequenced in a study of OX40 agonist ivuxolimab in advanced cancers. The table came from immunoSEQ multiplex PCR; TCRdb's copy has only in-frame clones and leaves some out. The profile shows around 73,000 clones, just under 90% of them singletons. The sample here was CD4+ or CD8+ T cells sorted from blood, taken in a trial of the OX40 agonist ivuxolimab. The receptors come from an adult with an advanced solid tumor such as melanoma, head and neck, liver or kidney cancer.

The CDR3 bases are TGTGCCACCAGCGGGATTACAGGGTACACCTACGAGCAGTACTTC. Translating gives CATSGITGYTYEQYF. The V and J genes are TRBV15 and TRBJ2-7; D possibly corresponds to TRBD1 (6 bases). Trimming cost V 5 bases and J 2 bases, with 16 bases left between them. The CDR3 spans 15 residues. Germline V gene lookup returns CDR1 LNHNV and CDR2 YYDKDF (reference sequence).

The CDR3: CASSLWGEAFF. The CDR3 DNA is TGTGCCAGTAGCCTCTGGGGAGAAGCTTTCTTT. This chain uses TRBV19 with TRBJ1-1; D remains unclear. The V end was cut by 6 bases, the J end by 8 bases, with 10 bases between. The CDR3 is 11 amino acids. The germline gives CDR1 LNHDA, CDR2 SQIVND (reference sequence). Combining the CDR3 with reference TRBV19 and TRBJ1-1 gives the whole variable domain DGGITQSPKYLFRKEGQNVTLSCEQNLNHDAMYWYRQDPGQGLRLIYYSQIVNDFQKGDIAEGYSVSREKKESFPLTVTSAQKNPTAFYLCASSLWGEAFFGQGTRLTVV.

This rearrangement joins TRBV13 to TRBJ1-5; D gene ambiguous. Trimming took off 4 bases at V and 2 bases at J, with 15 bases between the two ends. This CDR3 contains 16 residues. Per germline, CDR1 PRHDT and CDR2 FYEKMQ (reference sequence). For the CDR3, the DNA is TGTGCCAGCAGCTCTCGCCGGGAAATCGGCAATCAGCCCCAGCATTTT. Translated, it gives CASSSRREIGNQPQHF.

The rearrangement links TRBV7-6 to TRBJ2-7, with TRBD1 matching 8 bases. Germline V gives CDR1 SGHVS, CDR2 FNYEAQ. This CDR3 has 15 amino acids. Unmatched junction bases numbered 9, after V lost 5 bases and J lost 3 bases. CDR3 bases: TGTGCCAGCAGCCAAGGGACAGGACAACTCTACGAGCAGTACTTC. This encodes CASSQGTGQLYEQYF.

In this sample, this clone turned up once. Other nucleotide sequences from this sample produce the same CDR3. The CDR3 sequence is CASSLVSYEQYF. In DNA, the CDR3 is TGTGCCAGCAGCTTAGTGTCCTACGAGCAGTACTTC. This chain joins TRBV7-9 and TRBJ2-7; D is uncertain. Germline V gene lookup returns CDR1 SEHNR and CDR2 FQNEAQ (reference sequence). Trimming shortened V by 1 base and J by 1 base, and 2 bases separated the two germline ends. This CDR3 is built from 12 residues.

The chain has TRBV13 and TRBJ1-1; TRBD1 is a possible D gene (5 bases). Germline V CDR1 and CDR2: PRHDT, FYEKMQ (reference sequence). The CDR3 totals 16 residues. V was shortened by 0 bases and J by 1 base, with 12 bases between the two germline ends. In DNA form, the CDR3 reads TGTGCCAGCAGCTTAGGCCCCAGGGTGGGGAACACTGAAGCTTTCTTT. Translating it yields CASSLGPRVGNTEAFF.

The chain uses TRBV30 and TRBJ2-2; D possibly uses TRBD1 or TRBD2 (5 bases each). Trimming cost V 2 bases and J 11 bases, with 21 bases left between them. This CDR3 comprises 15 residues. CDR1 and CDR2 (germline): GTSNPN, SVGIG (reference sequence). The CDR3 reads CAWSLPGLVGVELFF. The DNA of the CDR3 is TGTGCCTGGAGTCTACCGGGGCTTGTGGGCGTTGAGCTGTTTTTT.

The sample holds one count of this clone. The chain joins TRBV9 to TRBJ2-2; 13 bases align to TRBD2. The CDR3 extends over 17 amino acids. From germline, CDR1 is SGDLS and CDR2 YYNGEE. V was clipped by 4 bases and J by 8 bases; unmatched bases: 11. This chain's CDR3 is CASSKTGLAGVTGELFF. The CDR3 DNA reads as TGTGCCAGCAGCAAGACCGGACTAGCGGGAGTAACGGGGGAGCTGTTTTTT.

In this sample, this clone turned up once. The V call is TRBV6-1, the J call TRBJ2-5; D may be TRBD1 (6 bases). Per germline, CDR1 MNHNS and CDR2 SASEGT. This CDR3 has 14 residues. V was clipped by 3 bases and J by 5 bases, with 13 bases between them. CDR3 DNA: TGTGCCAGCAGTGACGGACAGTGGATCGAGACCCAGTACTTC. It specifies CASSDGQWIETQYF.

This rearrangement joins TRBV7-9 to TRBJ2-1; 9 bases agree with TRBD2. V lost 5 bases, J lost 8 bases, and 10 bases stayed unmatched. The CDR3 is 15 amino acids. CDR1 and CDR2 from the germline V gene are SEHNR and FQNEAQ (reference sequence). This CDR3 is CASSETSGRIYEQFF. The DNA for the CDR3 is TGTGCCAGCAGCGAAACGAGCGGGAGGATCTATGAGCAGTTCTTC.

The V and J genes are TRBV6-5 and TRBJ2-5; no clear D. Trimming removed 2 bases at V and 3 bases at J, with 10 bases between. The CDR3 is made up of 14 amino acids. Germline CDR1 is MNHEY and CDR2 is SVGAGI. CDR3 loop: CASSYAPGEETQYF. The CDR3 DNA reads TGTGCCAGCAGTTACGCCCCCGGTGAAGAGACCCAGTACTTC.

The chain joins TRBV5-5 to TRBJ1-1; D ambiguous. CDR1 and CDR2 from the germline V gene are SGHKS and YYEKEE (reference sequence). The ends were cut back, 3 bases at V and 3 bases at J, with 24 bases in the middle. The CDR3 runs 18 residues. CDR3 residues: CASSSVGILMGKDTEAFF. The CDR3 nucleotides are TGTGCCAGCAGCTCGGTAGGGATATTAATGGGTAAAGACACTGAAGCTTTCTTT.

Points on this clone: An end of the junction differs from the germline gene, which may be a read error. J is TRBJ2-5 and V is TRBV28; 9 bases match TRBD1. Per the germline V gene, CDR1 is MDHEN and CDR2 is SYDVKM. The CDR3 runs to 13 residues. CDR3 loop: CASSIFRGTGGNF. CDR3 coding DNA: TGTGCCAGCAGTATTTTCAGGGGCACAGGGGGCAACTTC.

The rearrangement joins TRBV30 to TRBJ2-5; 12 bases align to TRBD2. Trimming took 3 bases from V and 1 from J; bases not matched to a gene: 3. CDR3 length equals 15 residues. CDR1 and CDR2 from the germline V gene are GTSNPN and SVGIG (reference sequence). CDR3 residues: CAWSAGLAGQETQYF. Here the CDR3 DNA reads TGTGCCTGGAGCGCGGGACTAGCGGGCCAAGAGACCCAGTACTTC.

Concerning this clone: The sample has other DNA sequences that encode this CDR3 too. The chain combines TRBV27 with TRBJ1-1; no clear D. This CDR3 has 12 amino acids. The ends were cut back, 2 bases at V and 8 bases at J, with 9 bases in the middle. Looked up from germline, CDR1 is MNHEY and CDR2 is SMNVEV (reference sequence). The CDR3 loop reads CASSLGGREAFF. The CDR3 DNA follows: TGTGCCAGCAGTTTAGGAGGCAGAGAAGCTTTCTTT.

The chain is built from TRBV7-9 and TRBJ2-7; 8 bases fit TRBD2. Losses at the gene ends were 5 bases for V and 3 bases for J; bases not matched to a gene: 6. The CDR3 loop spans 14 amino acids. Germline assignment: CDR1 SEHNR and CDR2 FQNEAQ (reference sequence). In nucleotides, the CDR3 is TGTGCCAGCAGCCAGCTAGCGGGCCTCTACGAGCAGTACTTC. Protein: CASSQLAGLYEQYF.

This clone was seen just once. The J gene is TRBJ2-7, the V gene TRBV5-4; 8 bases align to TRBD1. CDR1 SGHNT and CDR2 YYREEE come from the germline V gene (reference sequence). CDR3 length: 12 residues. With V trimmed by 4 bases and J by 7 bases, 4 bases remained unmatched. CDR3 DNA sequence: TGTGCCAGCAGCCCGACAGGGGATGAGCAGTACTTC. It yields the protein CASSPTGDEQYF.

This chain links TRBV7-3 with TRBJ2-2; no definite D call. With 5 bases removed from V and 3 bases from J, the gap between germline ends came to 7 bases. Per germline, CDR1 SGHTA and CDR2 FQGTGA. The CDR3 runs 13 residues. The CDR3 coding sequence is TGTGCCAGCAGCCCATATTACACCGGGGAGCTGTTTTTT. This sequence encodes CASSPYYTGELFF.

Note on this clone: Other DNA sequences in this sample translate to the same CDR3. The chain joins TRBV27 to TRBJ2-7; D is unclear. Germline-derived CDR1 and CDR2 are MNHEY and SMNVEV (reference sequence). CDR3 length: 13 amino acids. V shed 5 bases and J shed 0 bases, with 8 bases lying between them. DNA of the CDR3: TGTGCCAGCAGTATCGGCACCTCCTACGAGCAGTACTTC. Its translation is CASSIGTSYEQYF.

This clone was counted once. This chain connects TRBV11-2 to TRBJ2-7; no definite D call. Per the germline V gene, CDR1 is SGHAT and CDR2 is FQNNGV. V was shortened by 0 bases and J by 2 bases, with 11 bases between the two germline ends. The CDR3 is 15 amino acids. The CDR3 loop reads CASSLDSRIPYEQYF. CDR3 sequence (DNA): TGTGCCAGCAGCTTAGATAGCAGGATCCCCTACGAGCAGTACTTC.